These T cell receptor beta chains were read from a single sample in a study of blood T cell repertoires in COVID-19. Data came from immunoSEQ multiplex PCR; TCRdb stores just in-frame clones and leaves some out. The sample includes some 520,000 clones, roughly 89% of them seen just once. Input material: peripheral blood. The receptors come from a man between 18 and 35 years old with COVID-19, enrolled during active disease. CDR3s include the opening cysteine and the closing phenylalanine or tryptophan. A D gene is named only where the DNA matches it firmly. Part of the rows lack a size; the others show once, few, many or a class for expanded clones.

v_gene,j_gene,d_gene,abundance,CDR3nt,CDR3aa
TRBV6-5,TRBJ2-7,.,.,TGTGCCAGCAGATACGCCCAGTCCTACGAGCAGTACTTC,CASRYAQSYEQYF
TRBV6-5,TRBJ2-4,.,.,TGTGCCAGCAGAGACACAGGGAGCGCCAAAAACATTCAGTACTTC,CASRDTGSAKNIQYF
TRBV7-8,TRBJ2-7,.,.,TGTGCCAGCAGCTTAGGTCCACAGCCTACCTACGAGCAGTACTTC,CASSLGPQPTYEQYF
TRBV19,TRBJ2-3,.,once,TGTGCCAGTTCTCCCGGCCTAGAGGATACGCAGTATTTT,CASSPGLEDTQYF
TRBV4-1,TRBJ1-2,.,.,TGCGCCAGCAGCCAACTCTCCTCCCAGGGTAGCTATGGCTACACCTTC,CASSQLSSQGSYGYTF
TRBV7-8,TRBJ2-3,.,.,TGTGCCAGCAGCCTCTCCCCCGACTCCACAGATACGCAGTATTTT,CASSLSPDSTDTQYF
TRBV7-9,TRBJ2-7,TRBD1,.,TGTGCCAGCAGCTCCGGGACAGGGGTCTACGAGCAGTACTTC,CASSSGTGVYEQYF
TRBV19,TRBJ2-1,TRBD1,.,TGTGCCAGTGGGCGGCCAGGGACGACAGGGAATGAGCAGTTCTTC,CASGRPGTTGNEQFF
TRBV5-1,TRBJ2-2,.,.,TGCGCCAGCAGCTTGGGGGCAGAGTCGAACACCGGGGAGCTGTTTTTT,CASSLGAESNTGELFF
TRBV3-1/TRBV3-2,TRBJ2-1,.,.,TGTGCCAGCAGCCACGCCCTAATTCGGGGTGAGCAGTTCTTC,CASSHALIRGEQFF
TRBV5-4,TRBJ2-1,TRBD2,.,TGTGCCAGCAGCTTGGGCCTCGAGCGGGATTACAATGAGCAGTTCTTC,CASSLGLERDYNEQFF
TRBV29-1,TRBJ2-5,TRBD2,few,TGCAGCGTTGTAAGCGGGAGTGGAGAGACCCAGTACTTC,CSVVSGSGETQYF
TRBV7-2,TRBJ2-1,TRBD2,.,TGTGCCAGCAGCTTATACCTAGCGGGAGAGTCGTGGGAGCAGTTCTTC,CASSLYLAGESWEQFF
TRBV6-1,TRBJ1-1,TRBD1,.,TGTGCCAGCAGTGAAGCCCCAGGGGGTATCACTGAAGCTTTCTTT,CASSEAPGGITEAFF
TRBV7-2,TRBJ1-6,.,.,TGTGCCAGCAGCTTAGGCAGGGAGGTATCACCCCTCCACTTT,CASSLGREVSPLHF
TRBV29-1,TRBJ1-2,.,few,TGCAGCGTCGGGGGGACCGACTATGGCTACACCTTC,CSVGGTDYGYTF
TRBV7-9,TRBJ2-1,TRBD2,.,TGTGCCAGCAGCTTAGCGGCGGGGGGATACAATGAGCAGTTCTTC,CASSLAAGGYNEQFF
TRBV25-1,TRBJ2-3,.,.,TGTGCCAGCACGACAGACGCCACAGATACGCAGTATTTT,CASTTDATDTQYF
TRBV25-1,TRBJ2-7,TRBD2,.,TGTGCCAGCAGTGCCGGGAGGGGGAAGTCCTACGAGCAGTACTTC,CASSAGRGKSYEQYF
TRBV11-3,TRBJ2-7,.,.,TGTGCCAGCAGCTTAGCAAACTACGAGCAGTACTTC,CASSLANYEQYF
TRBV11-2,TRBJ2-7,TRBD2,.,TGTGCCAGCAGCTTGTCCTTCGGGGGGGCGGGCTACGAGCAGTACTTC,CASSLSFGGAGYEQYF
TRBV7-3,TRBJ2-3,.,.,TGTGCCAGCAGCACACGAGCAGGGATCAGCACAGATACGCAGTATTTT,CASSTRAGISTDTQYF
TRBV3-1/TRBV3-2,TRBJ2-2,.,.,TGTGCCAGCAGCCACATCCAGGGGACCGGGGAGCTGTTTTTT,CASSHIQGTGELFF
TRBV19,TRBJ1-5,.,.,TGTGCCAGTAGTACGGGACTAGGTCAGCCCCAGCATTTT,CASSTGLGQPQHF
TRBV4-1,TRBJ1-5,TRBD1,.,TGCGCCAGCAGCCAAACTACAGGGGCCGGGGGGCCCCAGCATTTT,CASSQTTGAGGPQHF
TRBV27,TRBJ1-1,TRBD1,.,TGTGCCAGCAGTGCAATCCGGGACAGGGGGCGTACTGAAGCTTTCTTT,CASSAIRDRGRTEAFF
TRBV18,TRBJ2-7,TRBD2,.,TGTGCCAGCTCACCCGGACTAGCGGGATACGAGCAGTACTTC,CASSPGLAGYEQYF
TRBV2,TRBJ2-2,TRBD2,.,TGTGCCAGCAGGGGGACTAGCGGGAGAACGAACACCGGGGAGCTGTTTTTT,CASRGTSGRTNTGELFF
TRBV4-2,TRBJ2-7,TRBD2,once,TGTGCCAGCAGCCAAGATCTTAGCGGGGGCTCCTACGAGCAGTACTTC,CASSQDLSGGSYEQYF
TRBV5-5,TRBJ2-1,TRBD2,.,TGTGCCAGCAGCCTTAGCGGGGGGGCCAATGAGCAGTTCTTC,CASSLSGGANEQFF
TRBV19,TRBJ1-1,.,.,TGTGCCAGTATCATATCCCGAGGGAGCCCGAACACTGAAGCTTTCTTT,CASIISRGSPNTEAFF
TRBV12-3/TRBV12-4,TRBJ2-3,TRBD1,.,TGTGCCACCCGACAGGGGGCAGATACGCAGTATTTT,CATRQGADTQYF
TRBV19,TRBJ2-3,.,.,TGTGCCAGTAGTCGGCTAGCAGCTAGCACAGATACGCAGTATTTT,CASSRLAASTDTQYF
TRBV5-1,TRBJ1-4,.,.,TGCGCCAGCAGCTCCAGGGGAGGGGATGAAAAACTGTTTTTT,CASSSRGGDEKLFF
TRBV27,TRBJ2-7,TRBD2,.,TGTGCCAGCAGCCCGAGGGAGCGGGAGGGCCTACACGAGCAGTACTTC,CASSPREREGLHEQYF
TRBV18,TRBJ2-1,TRBD2,.,TGTGCCAGCTCTAGCGGGAGCTCCTACAATGAGCAGTTCTTC,CASSSGSSYNEQFF
TRBV28,TRBJ2-7,.,.,TGTGCCAGCAGTTTGGGCAGAATCTACGAGCAGTACTTC,CASSLGRIYEQYF
TRBV5-1,TRBJ1-6,.,.,TGCGCCAGCAGCTTGGTAACAGGGTCGAATTCACCCCTCCACTTT,CASSLVTGSNSPLHF
TRBV27,TRBJ1-6,.,.,TGTGCCAGCACTTCCGATCAGGGGAATTCACCCCTCCACTTT,CASTSDQGNSPLHF
TRBV2,TRBJ2-5,.,.,TGTGCCAGCAGTGGTAGGGGTTCCGTGGAGACCCAGTACTTC,CASSGRGSVETQYF
TRBV4-1,TRBJ2-5,TRBD1,.,TGCGCCAGCAGCCAAAACCTCCGGGACAGTCCGACCCAGTACTTC,CASSQNLRDSPTQYF
TRBV5-1,TRBJ1-1,TRBD1,once,TGCGCCAGCAGCTTGGAGCCGAGGGGGCGCCTTATGAACACTGAAGCTTTCTTT,CASSLEPRGRLMNTEAFF
TRBV4-2,TRBJ1-1,.,.,TGTGCCAGCAGCCCGGCGCCCAGGCAGAATATGGTCACTGAAGCTTTCTTT,CASSPAPRQNMVTEAFF
TRBV5-1,TRBJ2-7,.,.,TGCGCCAGCAGCGAGGGCGCCGCCCCCGAGCAGTACTTC,CASSEGAAPEQYF
TRBV9,TRBJ2-1,TRBD2,.,TGTGCCAGCAGCGTAAGGGGGACTAGCGGGTACTACAATGAGCAGTTCTTC,CASSVRGTSGYYNEQFF
TRBV11-3,TRBJ1-2,.,once,TGTGCCAGCAGCTTAGAAACGGGGGAAGGCTACACCTTC,CASSLETGEGYTF
TRBV19,TRBJ1-4,.,.,TGTGCCAGTAGTATAATTGGCAGGGCGCATAATGAAAAACTGTTTTTT,CASSIIGRAHNEKLFF